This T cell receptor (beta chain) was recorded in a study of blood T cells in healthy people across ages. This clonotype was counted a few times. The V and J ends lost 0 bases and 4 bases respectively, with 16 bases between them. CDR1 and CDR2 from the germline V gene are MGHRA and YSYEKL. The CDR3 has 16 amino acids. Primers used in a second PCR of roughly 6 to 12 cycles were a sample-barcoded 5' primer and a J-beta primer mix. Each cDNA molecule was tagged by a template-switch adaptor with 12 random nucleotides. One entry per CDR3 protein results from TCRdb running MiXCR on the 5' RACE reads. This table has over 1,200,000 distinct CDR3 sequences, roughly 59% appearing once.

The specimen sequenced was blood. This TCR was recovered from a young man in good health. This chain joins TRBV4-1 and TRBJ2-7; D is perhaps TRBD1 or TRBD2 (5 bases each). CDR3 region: CASSQDGGTDFYEQYF. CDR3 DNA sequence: TGCGCCAGCAGCCAAGATGGGGGAACAGATTTTTACGAGCAGTACTTC.